This T cell receptor (beta chain) appears in the sequencing data of a study of shared clonotypes between healthy human individuals (dated by TCRdb to about 2020). About the study as a whole: The cohort comprised two women and a few men aged 18 to 49 years. Per donor, three plates each were used for CD4 naive and CD4 memory, two for CD8 naive, and one for CD8 memory. To estimate repertoire size and how much clonotype sharing occurs between individuals, the study deeply sequenced the blood TCR repertoires of several healthy adults. Libraries were prepared and TCR repertoires were sequenced by different laboratories using diverse techniques, in order to increase sequencing depth and limit assay-specific biases. Leukapheresis yielded between about 0.8 and 8.9 billion PBMCs per donor. The paper's findings and limits, for the study overall: Pairwise subsampling indicated that sequencing depth was expected to affect the degree of clonotype sharing among donors. Compared with non-shared clonotypes, the clonotypes found in all four sorted-subset donors had higher generation probabilities. Sharing across a few donors was observed for approximately 5% of naive CD4, 3% to 4% of naive CD8, about 2.3% of memory CD4, and around 0.4% of memory CD8 clonotypes. Even with the large sequencing depth, rarefaction of the sorted-subset datasets indicated that sequencing was incomplete. The small number of donors limited the genetic and exposure-history diversity represented. Sampling was limited to blood, and TCR repertoires in tissue likely differ from TCR repertoires in blood. Estimated clonotype richness was generally larger for naive than for memory subsets.

The donors were healthy, HIV-negative adults with no recently reported acute infections or vaccinations. Every donor was a Caucasian adult residing in Nashville, Tennessee, USA. CD4+ T cells were enriched by magnetic negative selection, after which naive cells were positively selected on CD45RA and the negative fraction was taken as the memory subset. After blood collection by leukapheresis, PBMCs were isolated using Ficoll-Histopaque density gradient centrifugation and then cryopreserved in the vapor phase of liquid nitrogen. Analytical flow cytometry was used to check the purity and quantity of every magnetically sorted T cell population. Genomic DNA was isolated from each sorted fraction and quantified by UV absorbance on a Nanodrop 2000c. Using the deep immunoSEQ assay, multiplex PCR amplified TCR CDR3 regions from genomic DNA. Extracted genomic DNA from each cell subset was spread evenly across all wells of several immunoSEQ 96-well plates, with each plate serving as a replicate. For sorted subsets, about 0.2 ug genomic DNA, equal to 25,000 to 35,000 T cell genomes, was loaded into each replicate PCR. The purified libraries were quantified using a Qubit 3.0 fluorometer, sized with a Bioanalyzer 2100, and then quantified again using the KAPA Library Quantification kit. A separate single-read 150-cycle Illumina NextSeq 550 flow cell was used to sequence each immunoSEQ 96-well plate. The published analysis was carried out like this. Because the immunoSEQ output held only junctional sequences and lacked quality scores, the filtering could not match the filtering applied to full-length reads. Sequences were annotated with PyIR, a Python wrapper for IgBLAST v1.9, using IMGT germline references to assign V/J genes and CDR3. Reads were removed for weak V/J assignments (E-value above 1e-6), missing CDR3, stop codons, out-of-frame junctions, or ambiguous translated residues. V3J clonotypes were defined as sequences sharing an identical inferred V gene, J gene, and CDR3 amino acid sequence. To compute the percentage overlap between repertoires, the number of shared unique clonotypes was divided by the size of the smaller repertoire. Repertoire richness was assessed with RTK rarefaction, the Chao1 estimator, and Recon v2.1 estimates of unobserved clonotypes. OLGA was used to compute generation probabilities for all TCRbeta clonotypes that the gDNA method yielded from a handful of donors. TCRdb mirrors the immuneACCESS table, restricted to in-frame sequences. Some clones are absent from its copies; in checked studies, under half trace to an unresolved V gene, and the reason for the others is unknown. V, J and clone size were drawn from that table, and D and trimming were deduced from the DNA. Recorded for this sample are 1,100,000 or so clones; 75% to 80% of them occurred a single time. The leading ten clones occupy 0.52% of the sample.

Via the germline V gene, CDR1 is SGHVS and CDR2 FQNEAQ. The CDR3, cysteine through phenylalanine, is 13 amino acids long. Only the CDR3 part of the read is kept: 39 bases, read in frame from the first base. V is trimmed back by 10 bases and J by 5 bases, and the junction contains 5 bases that no gene match accounts for. Remarks on this clone: Its specific antigen is unknown. No much larger clonotype is one base removed from it; base qualities were not supplied.

Here the chain combines TRBV7-8 and TRBJ2-5, and TRBD2 matches 12 of the central bases. This receptor was taken from a man between 18 and 29 years old in good health. Some clones in this sample may be carry-over from other donors' samples. The sample was memory CD4+ T cells from PBMCs. The sample's cell subset or site label, decoded: CD45RA-negative fraction. The sequence in DNA is TGTGCCACTAGCGGGAGGGCCGTGGAGACCCAGTACTTC. Translated, it gives CATSGRAVETQYF.